This T cell receptor (beta chain) is drawn from a study of T cells after yellow fever vaccination. Study context: Where fractions had low cell numbers, libraries were prepared from them with the SMART-Seq v4 Ultra Low Input RNA kit.

Germline V gene sequence: CDR1 SGHKS, CDR2 YYEKEE (reference sequence). Trimming took 7 bases from V and 0 from J, leaving 20 bases between them. This CDR3 contains 18 residues. By 5'RACE template switching, TCR cDNA was produced, with a universal primer site and UMIs added in the process. TCRdb recomputed calls from the 5' RACE reads with MiXCR, one row per CDR3 protein. The sample records about 170,000 distinct CDR3 sequences, approximately 10% being singletons. Study-level results: Abundant bulk-population clonotypes could contaminate the FACS-sorted repertoires.

As concerns this clonotype: What it binds is not known.

The sample consisted of CD8+ T cells sorted from PBMCs, taken 15 days after the yellow fever booster vaccination. The chain employs TRBV5-5 and TRBJ2-6; tentative D call: TRBD1 (5 bases). The clonotype originates from a man aged 18 to 35 who received the YFV17D yellow fever vaccine. Here the CDR3 DNA reads TGTGCCAGCGGTTTCACGTGGACACCGAGCTCTGGGGCCAACGTCCTGACTTTC. This gives the protein CASGFTWTPSSGANVLTF.